A selection of T cell receptor beta chains follows, all from one sample in a study of CD8 T cells in Susac syndrome. TCRdb itself ran the immunoSEQ multiplex PCR reads through MiXCR, one entry per CDR3 protein. The sample holds 50,000 to 60,000 distinct CDR3 sequences; more than 90% are singletons and the top ten take 0.15% to 0.2%. The sequenced material came from CD8+ T cells from PBMCs. These receptors were collected from a human donor in good health. The CDR3 runs from the conserved cysteine through the conserved F or W. Expanded clones are given a class, and other clones once, few, many or no size at all.

CDR3 length,V gene,J gene,clone size,CDR3 protein
15,TRBV3-1,TRBJ1-5,-,CASSQEVGYNQPQHF
12,TRBV29-1,TRBJ1-2,-,CSVEDWAVGYTF
17,TRBV27,TRBJ2-4,-,CASSPPGTGLSKNIQYF
14,TRBV3-1,TRBJ2-7,-,CASAPGQGTYEQYF
15,TRBV7-7,TRBJ2-2,once,CASSTRLTETGELFF
15,TRBV14,TRBJ1-2,-,CASSLYLGVNYGYTF
13,TRBV25-1,TRBJ1-2,-,CASSVGAHYGYTF
15,TRBV4-3,TRBJ1-2,-,CASSPRWAGGDGYTF
16,TRBV18,TRBJ2-1,once,CASSPMGGGAYNEQFF
17,TRBV11-2,TRBJ2-3,-,CASSLEGSAGVKDTQYF
14,TRBV5-1,TRBJ2-7,-,CASSPPGTLYEQYF
14,TRBV11-2,TRBJ2-2,few,CASSLGGNTGELFF
13,TRBV6-1,TRBJ2-7,-,CASSASGPYEQYF
16,TRBV11-2,TRBJ1-2,-,CASSLSPGTGAPGYTF
16,TRBV14,TRBJ2-5,-,CASSQEGREGQETQYF
14,TRBV29-1,TRBJ2-1,once,CSVEKTSGENEQFF
17,TRBV5-1,TRBJ2-2,-,CASSWTKRTLDTGELFF
16,TRBV15,TRBJ2-7,-,CATSRESAGPVYEQYF
16,TRBV15,TRBJ2-3,-,CATRPAVASWTDTQYF
13,TRBV6-5,TRBJ2-7,-,CASRPQGYYEQYF
12,TRBV5-1,TRBJ1-1,few,CASSLEGTGAFF
16,TRBV28,TRBJ2-7,once,CASRSPGLAPFYEQYF
14,TRBV6-1,TRBJ2-7,-,CASSVGGLTYEQYF
13,TRBV27,TRBJ2-1,-,CASSFRVYNEQFF
16,TRBV12-3/TRBV12-4,TRBJ1-3,-,CASPGPGQDSGNTIYF
15,TRBV19,TRBJ1-4,-,CASSRILIQNEKLFF
16,TRBV10-3,TRBJ2-1,-,CAISESGEGAGNEQFF
16,TRBV24-1,TRBJ2-2,once,CATSGDREEVTGELFF
16,TRBV10-3,TRBJ2-3,-,CAISDVTESDGDTQYF
14,TRBV7-2,TRBJ2-7,-,CASSSPGQPYEQYF
18,TRBV5-1,TRBJ1-5,-,CASSLYPATGGNNQPQHF
17,TRBV4-3,TRBJ2-7,-,CASSQDQSDRASYEQYF
14,TRBV29-1,TRBJ2-1,-,CSVELGEDYNEQFF
15,TRBV7-9,TRBJ1-2,-,CASSSSEDRVEGYTF
15,TRBV19,TRBJ2-5,-,CASSPPGQRQETQYF
16,TRBV18,TRBJ1-2,-,CASSPSETGRPDGYTF
15,TRBV7-9,TRBJ2-7,-,CASSTGTGALYEQYF
15,TRBV6-5,TRBJ2-1,-,CASSYFGDSYNEQFF
11,TRBV28,TRBJ1-5,-,CASSRGAPQHF
14,TRBV24-1,TRBJ2-5,-,CATSDRGGPETQYF
15,TRBV6-2/TRBV6-3,TRBJ2-1,-,CASSYPDRGGNEQFF
14,TRBV13,TRBJ1-5,-,CASSSRNGYQPQHF
13,TRBV19,TRBJ1-1,-,CASSIGRNTEAFF
15,TRBV7-9,TRBJ1-1,-,CASSSNRGADTEAFF
16,TRBV20-1,TRBJ1-5,-,CSARDCTQGRCQPQHF
21,TRBV6-1,TRBJ2-2,once,CASSPKRGGVVSLYNTGELFF
18,TRBV20-1,TRBJ1-1,-,CSARDPLLRGEEGTEAFF
15,TRBV12-3/TRBV12-4,TRBJ1-5,-,CASSTTGNVNQPQHF
19,TRBV28,TRBJ2-7,-,CASSFGGVQGEAVYYEQYF
14,TRBV5-6,TRBJ2-7,-,CAGHDFGNPYEQYF